One and the same sample provided the 27 T cell receptor beta chains below, sequenced in a study of naive and memory T cell subsets. Both TRBC1 and TRBC2 were covered by a beta constant-region primer of two equimolar oligonucleotides. TCRdb re-called the UMI-ligation and nested PCR reads with MiXCR, one entry per CDR3 protein. Found here are 21,000 or so distinct CDR3 sequences, 11% of them singletons; the top ten hold 15% to 20%. The sample taken for sequencing was central memory CD8+ T cells from blood. The receptors were gathered from a human donor in good health.

The CDR3 sequence: CATSDLDKNTGELFF. The CDR3 nucleotides are TGTGCCACCAGTGATTTGGACAAGAACACCGGGGAGCTGTTTTTT. This chain connects TRBV24-1 to TRBJ2-2; D not certain. Trimming left V 0 bases short and J 1 base short, with 5 bases between. Germline V lookup: CDR1 KGHDR, CDR2 SFDVKD. The CDR3 totals 15 residues.

This clonotype was found many times. The V call is TRBV9, the J call TRBJ2-3, with D possibly TRBD1 on 6 matching bases. V gave up 3 bases and J gave up 3 bases, with 14 bases separating them. This CDR3 has 15 amino acids. Germline-derived CDR1 and CDR2 are SGDLS and YYNGEE. In DNA, the CDR3 is TGTGCCAGCAGCGCGAACAGGGCTTTGACAGATACGCAGTATTTT. This encodes CASSANRALTDTQYF. Full variable domain (remainder filled in from reference TRBV9 and TRBJ2-3): DSGVTQTPKHLITATGQRVTLRCSPRSGDLSVYWYQQSLDQGLQFLIQYYNGEERAKGNILERFSAQQFPDLHSELNLSSLELGDSALYFCASSANRALTDTQYFGPGTRLTVL.

This clonotype has a handful of counts. The chain employs TRBV6-2 or TRBV6-3 and TRBJ2-1; 12 positions match TRBD2. Germline CDR1 and CDR2: MNHEY and SVGEGT. The V segment lost 2 bases and the J segment 10 bases; nucleotides outside the gene matches: 3. The CDR3 runs to 14 residues. CDR3 sequence: CASSYKLAGGEQFF. The CDR3 DNA follows: TGTGCCAGCAGTTACAAACTAGCGGGAGGAGAGCAGTTCTTC.

This clonotype was observed at least ten times. J is TRBJ2-3 and V is TRBV6-5, with a weak D call TRBD2 (6 bases). The ends were cut back, 6 bases at V and 3 bases at J, with 13 bases in the middle. Germline V CDR1 and CDR2: MNHEY, SVGAGI. The CDR3 runs to 14 residues. DNA of the CDR3: TGTGCCAGCAGGAACCGGGGGAGAACAGATACGCAGTATTTT. This translates into CASRNRGRTDTQYF.

This clonotype was recorded at least ten times. V usage is TRBV29-1 and J usage is TRBJ2-7; tentatively, D is TRBD2 (5 bases). This CDR3 has 12 amino acids. Trimming took 5 bases from V and 0 from J, leaving 8 bases between them. Germline values: CDR1 SQVTM, CDR2 ANQGSEA. CDR3 sequence (DNA): TGCAGCGTTCCAGGAGGCTCCTACGAGCAGTACTTC. It translates to CSVPGGSYEQYF.

This clonotype was picked up many times. The chain has TRBV7-2 and TRBJ1-2, with D possibly being TRBD1 (6 bases). This CDR3 has 15 residues. Trimming pared 7 bases from V and 7 bases from J, leaving 22 bases between. Germline CDR1 reads SGHTA; CDR2 reads FQGNSA. CDR3 protein: CASNSPGHPTLGYTF. CDR3 sequence (DNA): TGTGCCAGCAATTCGCCGGGACACCCGACCCTTGGCTACACCTTC.

This clonotype was detected ten times or more. The rearrangement joins TRBV3-1 to TRBJ2-1, with D maybe TRBD2 (6 bases). The CDR3 loop spans 17 amino acids. Germline V gene lookup returns CDR1 LGHDT and CDR2 YNNKEL (reference sequence). The V end was cut by 4 bases, the J end by 3 bases, with 19 bases between. The CDR3 is CASSLAAAGTYYNEQFF. CDR3 sequence (DNA): TGTGCCAGCAGCCTAGCGGCAGCGGGTACTTACTACAATGAGCAGTTCTTC.

The J gene is TRBJ2-1, the V gene TRBV20-1, with 9 nucleotides matching TRBD2. The CDR3 contains 14 residues. J gave up 4 bases and V 4 bases, and 5 bases lay outside the gene matches. Germline CDR1 DFQATT, CDR2 SNEGSKA (reference sequence). The CDR3 sequence is CSATGLASYNEQFF. Written as DNA, the CDR3 is TGCAGTGCTACGGGACTAGCTTCTTACAATGAGCAGTTCTTC.

The chain joins TRBV13 to TRBJ2-3; D is ambiguous. Per germline, CDR1 PRHDT and CDR2 FYEKMQ (reference sequence). Deletions cut 4 bases from V and 0 bases from J, with 11 bases between. The CDR3 covers 15 residues. CDR3 nucleotide sequence: TGTGCCAGCAGCTCACGAGAGACTAGCACAGATACGCAGTATTTT. This encodes CASSSRETSTDTQYF.

This clonotype was counted at least ten times. The chain couples TRBV28 to TRBJ2-1; 11 positions agree with TRBD2. V lost 5 bases and J lost 8; bases outside the gene matches: 14. CDR1 MDHEN and CDR2 SYDVKM come from the germline V gene. The CDR3 extends over 17 amino acids. CDR3 sequence: CASSLLGLAGGWDEQFF. CDR3 nucleotide sequence: TGTGCCAGCAGTCTCCTGGGGCTAGCGGGAGGCTGGGATGAGCAGTTCTTC.

There are a few counts of this clonotype. The gene calls are TRBV7-9 and TRBJ1-4; D might be TRBD1 (6 bases). The CDR3 spans 15 residues. V was trimmed by 5 bases and J by 8 bases, leaving 18 bases between them. CDR1 SEHNR and CDR2 FQNEAQ come from the germline V gene (reference sequence). As DNA, the CDR3 is TGTGCCAGCAGCCGTTCACAGACAGGAGGAGAAAAACTGTTTTTT. Translated, it gives CASSRSQTGGEKLFF.

In its sample, this clonotype was seen a few times. This sequence joins TRBV19 and TRBJ2-7; a possible D gene is TRBD1 (6 bases). Germline V gene sequence: CDR1 LNHDA, CDR2 SQIVND (reference sequence). The ends were cut back, 8 bases at V and 7 bases at J, with 18 bases in the middle. This CDR3 is built from 13 residues. The CDR3: CASAAFGGGEQYF. Here the CDR3 DNA reads TGTGCCAGTGCTGCTTTTGGGGGCGGAGAGCAGTACTTC.

This sequence joins TRBV9 and TRBJ2-7, with D perhaps being TRBD1 or TRBD2 (5 bases each). Trimming left V 0 bases short and J 0 bases short, with 10 bases between. This CDR3 comprises 15 residues. The germline V gene has CDR1 SGDLS and CDR2 YYNGEE. The DNA for the CDR3 is TGTGCCAGCAGCGTAGGAGGGGAGAGCTCCTACGAGCAGTACTTC. This codes for CASSVGGESSYEQYF.

This clonotype was seen more than once but under ten times. The rearrangement joins TRBV6-2 or TRBV6-3 to TRBJ2-3; D possibly corresponds to TRBD2 (5 bases). The V end was cut by 2 bases, the J end by 2 bases, with 8 bases between. The CDR3 runs to 14 residues. CDR1 MNHEY and CDR2 SVGEGT come from the germline V gene. The CDR3 is CASSYVRDTDTQYF. CDR3 DNA: TGTGCCAGCAGTTACGTGAGGGACACAGATACGCAGTATTTT.

This clonotype was observed many times. The genes are TRBV12-3 or TRBV12-4 and TRBJ2-1; 7 bases are shared with TRBD2. The CDR3 extends over 13 amino acids. The trim removed 0 bases at V and 11 bases at J, leaving 4 bases unmatched. CDR3 sequence (DNA): TGTGCCAGCAGTTTAGCGCTTAGCGGGCAGCAGTTCTTC. Translating it yields CASSLALSGQQFF.

This chain uses TRBV20-1 with TRBJ2-1; no firm D call. The length of the CDR3 is 17 residues. Trimming removed 4 bases at V and 9 bases at J, with 28 bases between. The germline gives CDR1 DFQATT, CDR2 SNEGSKA (reference sequence). The CDR3 region has the DNA TGCAGTGCTACGTTGTCCCAGACTGACCGAATCCTGACTGAGCAGTTCTTC. Encoded protein: CSATLSQTDRILTEQFF.

This clonotype was recorded many times. This chain links TRBV5-8 with TRBJ1-5, with unresolved D. This CDR3 spans 12 amino acids. Between the trimmed V and J ends, which lost 4 bases and 11 bases, there was a span of 13 bases. The germline V gene has CDR1 SGHTS and CDR2 YDEGEE. The DNA for the CDR3 is TGTGCCAGCAGCCCGGGCAGTTATACCCAGCATTTT. It translates to CASSPGSYTQHF.

This chain links TRBV4-2 with TRBJ2-7, with a weak D call TRBD1 (6 bases). V was trimmed by 0 bases and J by 3 bases, leaving 9 bases between them. Germline V CDR1 and CDR2: LGHNA, YNFKEQ. CDR3 length: 14 amino acids. CDR3 DNA sequence: TGTGCCAGCAGCCAAGATATGGACAGCTACGAGCAGTACTTC. It yields the protein CASSQDMDSYEQYF.

The genes are TRBV5-6 and TRBJ2-7, with D tentatively TRBD1 (6 bases). Germline CDR1 SGHDT, CDR2 YYEEEE. The CDR3 length is 14 residues. Trimming stripped 5 bases from V and 7 bases from J, with 19 bases between. CDR3 region: CASRPTGTPREQYF. Written as DNA, the CDR3 is TGTGCCAGCAGACCTACAGGGACCCCTCGAGAGCAGTACTTC.

This clonotype was recorded many times. This chain links TRBV7-8 with TRBJ1-1; TRBD1 aligns across 9 bases. CDR3 length equals 16 residues. Germline loops: CDR1 SGHVS, CDR2 FQNEAQ. The junction had 13 bases not matched to a gene; V was cut back by 5 bases and J by 6 bases. The CDR3 DNA is TGTGCCAGCAGCCCCCAGACAGGGGGTATTTTCTCTGAAGCTTTCTTT. This sequence encodes CASSPQTGGIFSEAFF.

In this sample, this clonotype turned up a few times. The CDR3: CASSPERGTGETQYF. The CDR3 bases are TGTGCCAGCAGCCCAGAACGCGGGACTGGGGAGACCCAGTACTTC. The chain combines TRBV7-2 with TRBJ2-5, with D maybe TRBD2 (6 bases). From germline, CDR1 is SGHTA and CDR2 FQGNSA. V lost 5 bases and J lost 5, with 18 bases in between. The CDR3 runs 15 residues.

This clonotype was picked up many times. This chain connects TRBV5-6 to TRBJ2-1; D remains ambiguous. V was shortened by 1 base and J by 14 bases, with 13 bases between the two germline ends. Germline-derived CDR1 and CDR2 are SGHDT and YYEEEE. This CDR3 spans 12 amino acids. The CDR3 region is CASSLYSAVEFF. CDR3 DNA sequence: TGTGCCAGCAGCTTGTACTCCGCAGTGGAGTTCTTC.

CDR3 amino acids: CASSVAGDLSSYNEQFF. DNA for the CDR3: TGTGCCAGCAGCGTAGCCGGGGATCTCAGCTCCTACAATGAGCAGTTCTTC. The V call is TRBV9, the J call TRBJ2-1, with a tentative D call TRBD2 (5 bases). CDR1 is SGDLS and CDR2 is YYNGEE in the germline V gene. V shed 0 bases and J shed 0 bases, with 13 bases lying between them. The CDR3 has 17 residues.

Only a few counts were recorded for this clonotype. The chain links TRBV29-1 to TRBJ2-3; D is undetermined. The CDR3 consists of 15 residues. Trimming shortened V by 4 bases and J by 5 bases, and 19 bases separated the two germline ends. Germline CDR1 SQVTM, CDR2 ANQGSEA. The CDR3 coding sequence is TGCAGCGTTGTAACTCGGGCTACACCAGGAGATACGCAGTATTTT. This codes for CSVVTRATPGDTQYF.

This clonotype was seen many times. CDR3 in amino acids: CASSVTRVQETQYF. For the CDR3, the DNA is TGTGCCAGCAGCGTAACCAGGGTCCAAGAGACCCAGTACTTC. The chain links TRBV9 to TRBJ2-5, with D maybe TRBD1 (5 bases). Deletions cut 1 base from V and 1 base from J, with 8 bases between. Germline V gives CDR1 SGDLS, CDR2 YYNGEE. The length of the CDR3 is 14 residues.

The gene calls are TRBV7-2 and TRBJ2-1; 10 nucleotides match TRBD2. With the DNA end fitting TRBJ2-7 better, the J assignment may be wrong. Looked up from germline, CDR1 is SGHTA and CDR2 is FQGNSA. The CDR3 contains 18 residues. This CDR3 reads CASSLRWVEREGRNEQYF. The CDR3 nucleotides read TGTGCCAGCAGCTTGCGGTGGGTGGAGCGGGAGGGCCGCAATGAGCAGTACTTC.

The rearrangement uses TRBV12-5 and TRBJ1-1; D not certain. The CDR3 contains 12 residues. Looked up from germline, CDR1 is LGHNT and CDR2 is FRNRAP. The V end was cut by 5 bases, the J end by 2 bases, with 6 bases between. The CDR3 protein is CASGQINTEAFF. DNA of the CDR3: TGTGCTAGTGGTCAGATAAACACTGAAGCTTTCTTT.